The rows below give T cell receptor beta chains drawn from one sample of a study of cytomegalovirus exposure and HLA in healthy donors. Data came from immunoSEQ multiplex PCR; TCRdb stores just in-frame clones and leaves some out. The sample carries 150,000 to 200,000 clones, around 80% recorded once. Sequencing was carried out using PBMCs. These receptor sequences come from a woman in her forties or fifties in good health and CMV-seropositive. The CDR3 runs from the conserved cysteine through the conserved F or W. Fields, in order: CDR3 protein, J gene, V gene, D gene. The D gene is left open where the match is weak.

CDR3: CATHPGWTDTQYF
J: TRBJ2-3
V: TRBV6-5
D: .

CDR3: CASSYGSGHNEKLFF
J: TRBJ1-4
V: TRBV6-5
D: .

CDR3: CASSLGRGKGEQYF
J: TRBJ2-7
V: TRBV5-1
D: TRBD1

CDR3: CASSYSTATYEQYF
J: .
V: TRBV6-6
D: .

CDR3: CASSLVSDFNYGYTF
J: TRBJ1-2
V: TRBV5-1
D: .

CDR3: CASSVGGLMNTEAFF
J: TRBJ1-1
V: TRBV9
D: .

CDR3: CSVRPPAGGTYEQYF
J: TRBJ2-7
V: TRBV29-1
D: .

CDR3: CASSLGGGGTDTQYF
J: TRBJ2-3
V: TRBV7-9
D: .

CDR3: CASSQSSQQGDGYTF
J: TRBJ1-2
V: TRBV4-2
D: TRBD1

CDR3: CASSRSDRADTEAFF
J: TRBJ1-1
V: TRBV5-8
D: TRBD1

CDR3: CASREEMNEQFF
J: TRBJ2-1
V: TRBV2
D: .

CDR3: CASSLTQGRETQYF
J: TRBJ2-5
V: TRBV7-7
D: .

CDR3: CASSPGSSYNEQFF
J: TRBJ2-1
V: TRBV5-4
D: .

CDR3: CASSVQGIGVEQYF
J: TRBJ2-7
V: TRBV19
D: TRBD1

CDR3: CASLDRGANYGYTF
J: TRBJ1-2
V: TRBV19
D: TRBD1

CDR3: CASSFGLAGGVTQYF
J: TRBJ2-3
V: TRBV2
D: TRBD2

CDR3: CASSSLGQASTDTQYF
J: TRBJ2-3
V: TRBV21-1
D: .

CDR3: CASSSGQGGLHTEAFF
J: TRBJ1-1
V: TRBV5-1
D: TRBD1

CDR3: CAISESSVTGGHGELFF
J: TRBJ2-2
V: TRBV10-3
D: .

CDR3: CASSLTGGGARLHEQFF
J: TRBJ2-1
V: TRBV7-3
D: .

CDR3: CASAGGRGTYEQYF
J: .
V: TRBV13
D: TRBD2

CDR3: CASREGANTDTQYF
J: TRBJ2-3
V: TRBV19
D: .

CDR3: CATSRGGSDGPLHF
J: TRBJ1-6
V: TRBV15
D: .